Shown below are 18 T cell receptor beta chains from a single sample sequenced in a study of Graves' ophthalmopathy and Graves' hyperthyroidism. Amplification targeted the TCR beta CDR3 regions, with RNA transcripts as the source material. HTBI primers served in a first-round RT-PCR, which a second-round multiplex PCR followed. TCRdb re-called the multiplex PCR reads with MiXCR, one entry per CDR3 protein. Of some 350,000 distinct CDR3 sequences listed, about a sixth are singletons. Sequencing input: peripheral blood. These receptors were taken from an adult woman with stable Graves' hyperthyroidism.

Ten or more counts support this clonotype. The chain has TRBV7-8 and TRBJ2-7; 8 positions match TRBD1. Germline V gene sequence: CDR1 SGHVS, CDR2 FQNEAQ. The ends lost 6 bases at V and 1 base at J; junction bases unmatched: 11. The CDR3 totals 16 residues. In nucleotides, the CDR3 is TGTGCCAGCAGGAATCGGGACAGGAGAGGTTCCTACGAGCAGTACTTC. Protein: CASRNRDRRGSYEQYF.

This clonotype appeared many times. The CDR3 here is CASSLSITGALEQYF. Here the CDR3 DNA reads TGTGCCAGCAGTTTATCGATAACAGGGGCGCTTGAGCAGTACTTC. The chain is built from TRBV27 and TRBJ2-7; 7 nucleotides agree with TRBD1. V gave up 0 bases and J gave up 7 bases; unmatched junction bases: 9. CDR3 length equals 15 residues. CDR1 is MNHEY, CDR2 SMNVEV, per germline (reference sequence).

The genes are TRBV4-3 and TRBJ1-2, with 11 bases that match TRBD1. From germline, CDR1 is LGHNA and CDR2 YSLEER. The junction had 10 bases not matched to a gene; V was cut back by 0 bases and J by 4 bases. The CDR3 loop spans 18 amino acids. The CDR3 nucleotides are TGCGCCAGCAGCCAAGAACCCGGACAGGGGGCAAGCAGCTATGGCTACACCTTC. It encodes CASSQEPGQGASSYGYTF.

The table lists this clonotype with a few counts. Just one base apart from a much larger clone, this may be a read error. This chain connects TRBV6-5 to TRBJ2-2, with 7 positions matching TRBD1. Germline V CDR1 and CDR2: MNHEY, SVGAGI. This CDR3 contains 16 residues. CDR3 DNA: TGTGCCAGCAGTTATTCACCGGGACAGAGGACCGGGGAGCTGTGTTTT. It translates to CASSYSPGQRTGELCF.

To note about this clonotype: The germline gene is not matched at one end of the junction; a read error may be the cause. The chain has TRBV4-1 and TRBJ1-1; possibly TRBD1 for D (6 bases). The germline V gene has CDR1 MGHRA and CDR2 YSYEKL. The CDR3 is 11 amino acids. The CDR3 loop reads CASGLNRDPLF. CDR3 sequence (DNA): TGCGCCAGCGGACTAAACAGGGATCCGCTCTTT.

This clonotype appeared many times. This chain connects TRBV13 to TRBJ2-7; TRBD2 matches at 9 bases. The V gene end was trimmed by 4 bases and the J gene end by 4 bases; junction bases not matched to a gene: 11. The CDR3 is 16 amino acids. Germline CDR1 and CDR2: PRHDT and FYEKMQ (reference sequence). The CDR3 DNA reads TGTGCCAGCAGCTCCCCGGGTAGCGGGAGTAGGTACGAGCAGTACTTC. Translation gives CASSSPGSGSRYEQYF.

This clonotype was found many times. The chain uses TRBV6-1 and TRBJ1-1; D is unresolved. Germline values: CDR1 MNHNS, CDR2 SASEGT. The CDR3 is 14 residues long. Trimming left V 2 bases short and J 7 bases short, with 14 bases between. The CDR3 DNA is TGTGCCAGCAGTGAAAATCGCGGGGTTAATGAAGCTTTCTTT. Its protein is CASSENRGVNEAFF.

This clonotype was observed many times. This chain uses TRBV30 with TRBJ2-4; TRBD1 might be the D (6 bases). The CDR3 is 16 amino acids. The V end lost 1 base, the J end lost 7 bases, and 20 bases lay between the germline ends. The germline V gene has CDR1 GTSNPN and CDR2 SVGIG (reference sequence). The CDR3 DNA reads TGTGCCTGGAGTGAATTCCGGGACCTACAGGGCAACATTCAGTACTTC. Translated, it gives CAWSEFRDLQGNIQYF.

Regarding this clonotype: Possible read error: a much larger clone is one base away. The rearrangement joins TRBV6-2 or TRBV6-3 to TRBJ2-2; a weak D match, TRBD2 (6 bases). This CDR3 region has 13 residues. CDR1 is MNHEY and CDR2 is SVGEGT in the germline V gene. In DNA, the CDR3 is TGTGCCAGCAGTGGGTGGGGCACCGGGGGGCTGTTTTTT. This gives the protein CASSGWGTGGLFF.

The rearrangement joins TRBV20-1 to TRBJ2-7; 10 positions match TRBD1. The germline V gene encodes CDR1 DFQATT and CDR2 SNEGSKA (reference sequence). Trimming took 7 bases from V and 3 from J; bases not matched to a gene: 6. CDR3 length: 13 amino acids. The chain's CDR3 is CSETGQGNYEQYF. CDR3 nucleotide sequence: TGCAGTGAGACGGGACAGGGGAACTACGAGCAGTACTTC.

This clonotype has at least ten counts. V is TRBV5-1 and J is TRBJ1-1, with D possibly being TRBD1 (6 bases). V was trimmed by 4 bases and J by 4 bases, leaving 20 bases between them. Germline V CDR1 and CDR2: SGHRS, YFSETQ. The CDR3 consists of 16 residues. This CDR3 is CASSGNRDIFGTEAFF. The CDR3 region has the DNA TGCGCCAGCAGCGGAAACCGGGACATCTTCGGCACTGAAGCTTTCTTT.

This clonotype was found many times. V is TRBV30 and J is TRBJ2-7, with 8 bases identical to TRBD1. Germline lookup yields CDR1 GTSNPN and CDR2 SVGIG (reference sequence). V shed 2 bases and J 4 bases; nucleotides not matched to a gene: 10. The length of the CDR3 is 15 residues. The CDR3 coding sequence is TGTGCCTGGAGTCCGACAGGGGTCGAGGGTTACGAGCAGTACTTC. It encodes CAWSPTGVEGYEQYF.

The chain's CDR3 is CASSPHLDQNTEAFF. The CDR3 coding sequence is TGTGCCAGCAGCCCCCATTTGGACCAGAACACTGAAGCTTTCTTT. J is TRBJ1-1 and V is TRBV9; no reliable D call. Germline V gene sequence: CDR1 SGDLS, CDR2 YYNGEE. Trimming took off 4 bases at V and 1 base at J, with 14 bases between the two ends. CDR3 length: 15 amino acids.

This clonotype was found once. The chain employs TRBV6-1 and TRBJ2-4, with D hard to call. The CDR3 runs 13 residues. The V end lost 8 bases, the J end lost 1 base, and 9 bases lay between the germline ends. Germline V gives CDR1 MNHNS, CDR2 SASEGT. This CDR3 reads CASLLSAKNIQYF. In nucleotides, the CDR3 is TGTGCCAGCCTCCTCAGCGCCAAAAACATTCAGTACTTC.

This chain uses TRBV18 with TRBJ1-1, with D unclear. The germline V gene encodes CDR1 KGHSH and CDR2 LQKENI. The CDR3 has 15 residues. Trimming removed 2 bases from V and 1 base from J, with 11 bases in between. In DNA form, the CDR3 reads TGTGCCAGCTCACCATTTCCAGGCGAGAACACTGAAGCTTTCTTT. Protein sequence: CASSPFPGENTEAFF.

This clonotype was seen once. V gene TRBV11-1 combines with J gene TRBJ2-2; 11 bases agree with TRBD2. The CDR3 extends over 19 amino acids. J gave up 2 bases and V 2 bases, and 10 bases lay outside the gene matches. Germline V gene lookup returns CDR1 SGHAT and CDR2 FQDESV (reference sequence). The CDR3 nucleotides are TGTGCCAGCAGCTTAATACCTACTAGCGGGAGATACAACACCGGGGAGCTGTTTTTT. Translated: CASSLIPTSGRYNTGELFF.

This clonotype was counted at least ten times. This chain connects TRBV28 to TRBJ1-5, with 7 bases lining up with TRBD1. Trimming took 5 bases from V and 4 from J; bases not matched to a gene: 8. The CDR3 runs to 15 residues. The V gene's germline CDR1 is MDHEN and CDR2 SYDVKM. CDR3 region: CASSPATGSNQPQHF. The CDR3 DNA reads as TGTGCCAGCAGTCCCGCGACAGGGTCGAATCAGCCCCAGCATTTT.

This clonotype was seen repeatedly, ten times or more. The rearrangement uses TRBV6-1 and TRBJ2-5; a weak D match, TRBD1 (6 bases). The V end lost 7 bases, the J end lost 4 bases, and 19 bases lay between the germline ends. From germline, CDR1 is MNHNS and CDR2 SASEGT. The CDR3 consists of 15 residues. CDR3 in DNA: TGTGCCAGCACTGTACAACCCGCCAGGGGAGAGACCCAGTACTTC. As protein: CASTVQPARGETQYF.